The 9 T cell receptor beta chains given below trace back to one sample, sequenced in a study of T-cell memory formation after mild COVID-19. TCRdb processed the 5' RACE reads anew with MiXCR; each CDR3 protein has one entry. The repertoire consists of under 300,000 distinct CDR3 sequences, with 8% to 9.5% occurring once and the leading ten covering around 21%. Input material: PBMCs or a T cell subset sorted from them (not recorded which). The receptors here all came from a man between 18 and 35 years old who had mild COVID-19 (a few samples of this study predate the infection). Cell type and time point are not known.

V is TRBV30 and J is TRBJ2-5, with TRBD1 identical over 7 bases. The CDR3 has 13 residues. Germline V gene sequence: CDR1 GTSNPN, CDR2 SVGIG (reference sequence). Trimming removed 5 bases from V and 5 bases from J; junction bases left unmatched: 8. CDR3 residues: CAWGEGAGETQYF. The CDR3 DNA follows: TGTGCCTGGGGTGAGGGGGCTGGGGAGACCCAGTACTTC.

In its sample, this clonotype was seen a few times. The chain links TRBV7-2 to TRBJ1-3; D may be TRBD1 (6 bases). The germline V gene has CDR1 SGHTA and CDR2 FQGNSA. The length of the CDR3 is 16 residues. Trimming cost V 5 bases and J 5 bases, with 19 bases left between them. The CDR3 is CASSILTGGTRNTIYF. DNA of the CDR3: TGTGCCAGCAGCATACTGACAGGTGGAACCAGAAACACCATATATTTT.

This clonotype showed up just a few times. V gene TRBV9 combines with J gene TRBJ1-5; D perhaps matches TRBD1 (5 bases). The CDR3 has 14 amino acids. V lost 7 bases, J lost 4 bases, and 15 bases lay in between. Germline values: CDR1 SGDLS, CDR2 YYNGEE. The CDR3 DNA reads TGTGCCAGCTCCGGGGGGGGTCCGAATCAGCCCCAGCATTTT. Amino acid sequence: CASSGGGPNQPQHF.

This chain joins TRBV4-3 and TRBJ1-2, with TRBD1 as a possible D gene (5 bases). V lost 3 bases and J 2 bases, leaving 13 bases between the germline ends. This CDR3 is built from 15 residues. Germline-derived CDR1 and CDR2 are LGHNA and YSLEER. DNA of the CDR3: TGCGCCAGCAGCCAGGAAAGAGCAGGGAACTATGGCTACACCTTC. It translates to CASSQERAGNYGYTF.

This clonotype was seen many times. The V call is TRBV20-1, the J call TRBJ2-3; 7 bases match TRBD2. With 3 bases clipped from V and 3 bases from J, the junction kept 6 bases outside the gene matches. CDR1 is DFQATT, CDR2 SNEGSKA, per germline (reference sequence). The CDR3 length is 14 residues. The CDR3 is CSASILALTDTQYF. The CDR3 nucleotides are TGCAGTGCTAGTATACTAGCGTTGACAGATACGCAGTATTTT.

CDR3 region: CASSLGTYPEKLFF. CDR3 bases: TGTGCCAGCAGCTTAGGGACCTACCCCGAAAAACTGTTTTTT. The chain couples TRBV7-6 to TRBJ1-4, with no clear D. In germline, CDR1 is SGHVS, CDR2 FNYEAQ. The CDR3 extends over 14 amino acids. Trimming took 1 base from V and 8 from J, leaving 11 bases between them.

Ten or more counts support this clonotype. V is TRBV28 and J is TRBJ1-1; weak D call: TRBD1 (6 bases). Between the trimmed V and J ends, which lost 7 bases and 8 bases, there was a span of 14 bases. The germline V gene encodes CDR1 MDHEN and CDR2 SYDVKM. The CDR3 runs to 12 residues. This CDR3 is CASISPGGEAFF. CDR3 DNA: TGTGCCAGCATCTCACCGGGGGGCGAAGCTTTCTTT.

This clonotype was detected only a few times. This rearrangement joins TRBV12-3 or TRBV12-4 to TRBJ2-7; no clear D gene. CDR3 length equals 13 residues. V was trimmed by 4 bases and J by 0 bases, leaving 7 bases between them. The CDR3 spells CASSSRASYEQYF. The DNA for the CDR3 is TGTGCCAGCAGTTCCCGGGCCTCCTACGAGCAGTACTTC.

This clonotype has more than one count but fewer than ten. The rearrangement uses TRBV20-1 and TRBJ2-1; D remains unclear. Trimming left V 5 bases short and J 2 bases short, with 10 bases between. The CDR3 sequence is 13 residues long. Germline lookup yields CDR1 DFQATT and CDR2 SNEGSKA (reference sequence). The CDR3 sequence is CSASSVPYNEQFF. The CDR3 bases are TGCAGTGCTTCTAGTGTCCCCTACAATGAGCAGTTCTTC.